This entry lists 24 T cell receptor beta chains sequenced from one sample in a study of T cell changes during pregnancy in multiple sclerosis. The assay was immunoSEQ multiplex PCR, and TCRdb's table has in-frame clones only and misses some. The sample has around 60,000 clones; roughly 96% are singletons. This sample comprised CD8+ T cells from peripheral blood mononuclear cells, obtained after pregnancy. The receptors derive from a female donor with multiple sclerosis, enrolled in a pregnancy study.

As regards this clone: Different DNA sequences within this sample yield the same CDR3. The V call is TRBV9, the J call TRBJ2-1, with TRBD2 matching over 13 bases. CDR3 length equals 15 residues. The germline gives CDR1 SGDLS, CDR2 YYNGEE. After removal of 0 bases from V and 7 bases from J, the junction contained 1 base not matched to a gene. CDR3 sequence reads: CASSVGLAGGNEQFF. CDR3 in DNA: TGTGCCAGCAGCGTAGGACTAGCGGGAGGAAATGAGCAGTTCTTC.

This clone was seen only once. V gene TRBV13 combines with J gene TRBJ2-1; TRBD2 agrees at 7 bases. Trimming at V came to 3 bases and at J to 5 bases, leaving 4 bases not matched to a gene. This CDR3 is 14 amino acids long. Germline V gene lookup returns CDR1 PRHDT and CDR2 FYEKMQ (reference sequence). CDR3 loop: CASSFPSGDNEQFF. Here the CDR3 DNA reads TGTGCCAGCAGCTTCCCCAGCGGGGACAATGAGCAGTTCTTC.

This clone was counted a single time. The chain employs TRBV5-4 and TRBJ2-4, with D possibly TRBD1 on 5 matching bases. The CDR3 covers 15 residues. Trimming removed 1 base at V and 8 bases at J, with 16 bases between. Germline V lookup: CDR1 SGHNT, CDR2 YYREEE (reference sequence). CDR3 sequence reads: CASSLLQGKTDIQYF. In nucleotides, the CDR3 is TGTGCCAGCAGCTTGCTTCAGGGCAAGACGGACATTCAGTACTTC.

The rearrangement uses TRBV9 and TRBJ1-2; possibly TRBD1 for D (6 bases). CDR3 length equals 14 residues. Per the germline V gene, CDR1 is SGDLS and CDR2 is YYNGEE. V was trimmed by 7 bases and J by 5 bases, leaving 18 bases between them. CDR3 coding DNA: TGTGCCAGCGGCTCCCACAGGGATGGATATGGCTACACCTTC. Its protein product is CASGSHRDGYGYTF.

V usage is TRBV19 and J usage is TRBJ2-7, with TRBD2 matching 8 bases. The CDR3 is made up of 15 amino acids. Germline values: CDR1 LNHDA, CDR2 SQIVND (reference sequence). The V segment lost 8 bases and the J segment 1 base; nucleotides outside the gene matches: 10. The DNA of the CDR3 is TGTGCCAGTCAGGGACAAACTAGCGGTTCCTACGAGCAGTACTTC. Translated: CASQGQTSGSYEQYF.

The chain employs TRBV9 and TRBJ2-3; TRBD1 is a possible D gene (5 bases). V dropped 3 bases and J dropped 6 bases, with 8 bases sitting between them. Germline V CDR1 and CDR2: SGDLS, YYNGEE. The CDR3 runs 12 residues. The CDR3 region is CASSGQLDTQYF. DNA for the CDR3: TGTGCCAGCAGCGGACAGTTGGATACGCAGTATTTT.

This chain joins TRBV4-3 and TRBJ2-3, with D possibly matching TRBD1 (5 bases). The CDR3 consists of 16 residues. V was shortened by 1 base and J by 5 bases, with 16 bases between the two germline ends. CDR1 and CDR2 from the germline V gene are LGHNA and YSLEER. The CDR3 nucleotides read TGCGCCAGCAGCCAAGGACTTGGGGCCCCCAGAGATACGCAGTATTTT. The encoded protein is CASSQGLGAPRDTQYF.

This clone was detected a few times. This sequence joins TRBV28 and TRBJ1-5; unclear D gene. Germline lookup yields CDR1 MDHEN and CDR2 SYDVKM. The CDR3 is 13 residues long. Trimming pared 5 bases from V and 6 bases from J, leaving 11 bases between. CDR3 sequence reads: CASSPEGFQPQHF. Written as DNA, the CDR3 is TGTGCCAGCAGTCCAGAGGGTTTTCAGCCCCAGCATTTT.

The chain employs TRBV19 and TRBJ2-1; a possible D gene is TRBD1 (5 bases). The V end was cut by 3 bases, the J end by 1 base, with 16 bases between. Germline loops: CDR1 LNHDA, CDR2 SQIVND (reference sequence). The CDR3 has 17 residues. CDR3: CASSMSSGMGSYNEQFF. CDR3 DNA sequence: TGTGCCAGTAGTATGTCTTCAGGGATGGGGTCCTACAATGAGCAGTTCTTC.

V gene TRBV7-2 combines with J gene TRBJ2-1, with 9 bases aligning to TRBD2. The CDR3 runs to 15 residues. The trim removed 3 bases at V and 4 bases at J, leaving 4 bases unmatched. Germline V gene data show CDR1 as SGHTA and CDR2 as FQGNSA. CDR3: CASSLQLAGYNEQFF. CDR3 sequence (DNA): TGTGCCAGCAGCTTGCAGCTAGCGGGGTACAATGAGCAGTTCTTC.

The CDR3 is CASSPLVRGRGEETQYF. In DNA, the CDR3 is TGTGCCAGCAGTCCCCTGGTTCGGGGCAGGGGAGAGGAGACCCAGTACTTC. This sequence joins TRBV27 and TRBJ2-5, with D perhaps TRBD1 (6 bases). The V gene's germline CDR1 is MNHEY and CDR2 SMNVEV (reference sequence). The CDR3 totals 17 residues. The V gene lost 5 bases and the J gene lost 5 bases, with 24 bases spanning the gap.

The chain uses TRBV7-9 and TRBJ2-1; 9 bases agree with TRBD1. J gave up 4 bases and V 2 bases, and 3 bases lay outside the gene matches. Germline loops: CDR1 SEHNR, CDR2 FQNEAQ (reference sequence). This CDR3 has 15 residues. The CDR3 DNA is TGTGCCAGCAGCTTACCGGACAGGGGATACAATGAGCAGTTCTTC. Encoded protein: CASSLPDRGYNEQFF.

Here the CDR3 DNA reads TGTGCCAGCAGTTGGCTAGCGGGAGGTTCCTACGAGCAGTACTTC. Translation: CASSWLAGGSYEQYF. This sequence joins TRBV6-6 and TRBJ2-7; 11 bases line up with TRBD2. The ends lost 4 bases at V and 1 base at J; junction bases unmatched: 3. In germline, CDR1 is MNHNY, CDR2 SVGAGI (reference sequence). This CDR3 region has 15 residues.

This clone was observed a single time. The CDR3 DNA reads as TGCGCCAGCACGAGAGGATACGAGCAGTACTTC. Its translation: CASTRGYEQYF. The chain couples TRBV5-1 to TRBJ2-7; no definite D call. Trimming took off 6 bases at V and 4 bases at J, with 8 bases between the two ends. Germline V CDR1 and CDR2: SGHRS, YFSETQ. This CDR3 is 11 amino acids long.

This rearrangement joins TRBV28 to TRBJ1-1; 12 bases align to TRBD1. V was clipped by 2 bases and J by 3 bases; unmatched bases: 10. This CDR3 has 18 amino acids. The germline gives CDR1 MDHEN, CDR2 SYDVKM. In nucleotides, the CDR3 is TGTGCCAGCAGTTTACCCAGGGACAGGGGGCCGAAGGACACTGAAGCTTTCTTT. It translates to CASSLPRDRGPKDTEAFF.

The V call is TRBV28, the J call TRBJ2-3; 13 bases match TRBD2. Per the germline V gene, CDR1 is MDHEN and CDR2 is SYDVKM. This CDR3 has 16 residues. The ends lost 6 bases at V and 1 base at J; junction bases unmatched: 4. The CDR3 protein is CASRLAGGPRTDTQYF. CDR3 nucleotide sequence: TGTGCCAGCAGACTAGCGGGAGGGCCCCGCACAGATACGCAGTATTTT. The complete variable domain, with remaining parts taken from reference TRBV28 and TRBJ2-3, reads DVKVTQSSRYLVKRTGEKVFLECVQDMDHENMFWYRQDPGLGLRLIYFSYDVKMKEKGDIPEGYSVSREKKERFSLILESASTNQTSMYLCASRLAGGPRTDTQYFGPGTRLTVL.

This sequence joins TRBV30 and TRBJ1-1; 8 positions match TRBD1. Unmatched junction bases numbered 6, after V lost 4 bases and J lost 8 bases. Germline lookup yields CDR1 GTSNPN and CDR2 SVGIG (reference sequence). The CDR3 sequence is 12 residues long. The CDR3: CAWNQGASEAFF. Written as DNA, the CDR3 is TGTGCCTGGAACCAGGGGGCGAGCGAAGCTTTCTTT.

The chain couples TRBV7-9 to TRBJ1-1, with D hard to call. V dropped 5 bases and J dropped 1 base, with 8 bases sitting between them. This CDR3 is built from 13 residues. Germline V gene data show CDR1 as SEHNR and CDR2 as FQNEAQ (reference sequence). The CDR3 nucleotides are TGTGCCAGCAGCCCTACAGCGAACACTGAAGCTTTCTTT. It yields the protein CASSPTANTEAFF.

The chain uses TRBV5-4 and TRBJ2-7; 8 bases map to TRBD1. The CDR3 consists of 12 residues. Germline V gene lookup returns CDR1 SGHNT and CDR2 YYREEE (reference sequence). The V and J ends lost 0 bases and 7 bases, in that order; junction bases with no gene match: 0. CDR3 DNA: TGTGCCAGCAGCTTGGGGACAGGGGAGCAGTACTTC. Residues: CASSLGTGEQYF. The complete variable domain, with remaining parts taken from reference TRBV5-4 and TRBJ2-7, reads ETGVTQSPTHLIKTRGQQVTLRCSSQSGHNTVSWYQQALGQGPQFIFQYYREEENGRGNFPPRFSGLQFPNYSSELNVNALELDDSALYLCASSLGTGEQYFGPGTRLTVT.

This sequence joins TRBV6-6 and TRBJ2-7; unclear D gene. Per the germline V gene, CDR1 is MNHNY and CDR2 is SVGAGI (reference sequence). Between the trimmed V and J ends, which lost 2 bases and 4 bases, there was a span of 6 bases. There are 12 residues in the CDR3. In DNA, the CDR3 is TGTGCCAGCAGTTACGCCCAGTACGAGCAGTACTTC. Its protein product is CASSYAQYEQYF.

The rearrangement joins TRBV9 to TRBJ2-7; the match to TRBD1 covers 10 bases. Germline CDR1 is SGDLS and CDR2 is YYNGEE. This CDR3 spans 16 amino acids. The J segment lost 6 bases and the V segment lost 4 bases, leaving 13 bases of the junction unmatched. The CDR3 DNA sequence: TGTGCCAGCAGCAAATCCAGCGGGACAGGGGATCCCGAGCAGTACTTC. Translation gives CASSKSSGTGDPEQYF.

V usage is TRBV27 and J usage is TRBJ1-4; a weak D match, TRBD1 (5 bases). Trimming left V 6 bases short and J 0 bases short, with 11 bases between. This CDR3 comprises 15 residues. The germline CDR1 and CDR2 sequences are MNHEY and SMNVEV (reference sequence). The CDR3 here is CASRKDSSTNEKLFF. In DNA form, the CDR3 reads TGTGCCAGCAGGAAAGACAGTTCAACTAATGAAAAACTGTTTTTT.

The gene calls are TRBV7-6 and TRBJ2-7, with 8 bases aligning to TRBD1. Germline V lookup: CDR1 SGHVS, CDR2 FNYEAQ. V shed 5 bases, J shed 0 bases, and the junction held 9 bases outside the gene matches. The CDR3 length is 16 residues. Here the CDR3 reads CASSLGQGLPSYEQYF. The DNA of the CDR3 is TGTGCCAGCAGCCTTGGACAGGGATTACCCTCCTACGAGCAGTACTTC.

The chain recombines TRBV5-8 with TRBJ2-7; 8 bases agree with TRBD1. Germline assignment: CDR1 SGHTS and CDR2 YDEGEE. The CDR3 spans 14 residues. J lost 3 bases, V lost 3 bases, and 5 bases had no gene match. CDR3 nucleotides: TGTGCCAGCAGCTACGGGACAGGCATCTACGAGCAGTACTTC. Translation gives CASSYGTGIYEQYF.